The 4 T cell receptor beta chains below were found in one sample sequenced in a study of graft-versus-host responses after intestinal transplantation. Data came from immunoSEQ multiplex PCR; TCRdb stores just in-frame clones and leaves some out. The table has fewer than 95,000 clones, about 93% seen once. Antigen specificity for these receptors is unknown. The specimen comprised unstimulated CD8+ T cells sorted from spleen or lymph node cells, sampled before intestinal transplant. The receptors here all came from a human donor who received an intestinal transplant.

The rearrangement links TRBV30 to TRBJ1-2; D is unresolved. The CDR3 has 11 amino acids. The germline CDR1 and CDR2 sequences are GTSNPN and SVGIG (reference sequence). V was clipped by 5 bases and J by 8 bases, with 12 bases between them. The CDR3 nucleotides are TGTGCCTGGGAAAAAGGCGGCGGCTACACCTTC. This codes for CAWEKGGGYTF. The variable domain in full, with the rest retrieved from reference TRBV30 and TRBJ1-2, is SQTIHQWPATLVQPVGSPLSLECTVEGTSNPNLYWYRQAAGRGLQLLFYSVGIGQISSEVPQNLSASRPQDRQFILSSKKLLLSDSGFYLCAWEKGGGYTFGSGTRLTVV.

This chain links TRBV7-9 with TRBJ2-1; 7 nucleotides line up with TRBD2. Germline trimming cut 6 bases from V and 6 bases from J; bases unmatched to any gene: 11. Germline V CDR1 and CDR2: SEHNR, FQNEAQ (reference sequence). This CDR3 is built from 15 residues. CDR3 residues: CASSSSVAGINEQFF. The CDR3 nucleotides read TGTGCCAGCAGTTCCTCCGTAGCGGGCATCAATGAGCAGTTCTTC.

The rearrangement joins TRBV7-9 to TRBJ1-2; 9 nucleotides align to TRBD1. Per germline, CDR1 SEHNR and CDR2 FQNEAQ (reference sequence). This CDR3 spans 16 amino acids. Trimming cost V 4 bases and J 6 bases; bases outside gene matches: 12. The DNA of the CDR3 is TGTGCCAGCAGCTACCAGACAGGGGGGGAGAGAGATGGCTACACCTTC. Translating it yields CASSYQTGGERDGYTF. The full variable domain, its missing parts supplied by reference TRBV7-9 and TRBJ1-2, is DTGVSQNPRHKITKRGQNVTFRCDPISEHNRLYWYRQTLGQGPEFLTYFQNEAQLEKSRLLSDRFSAERPKGSFSTLEIQRTEQGDSAMYLCASSYQTGGERDGYTFGSGTRLTVV.

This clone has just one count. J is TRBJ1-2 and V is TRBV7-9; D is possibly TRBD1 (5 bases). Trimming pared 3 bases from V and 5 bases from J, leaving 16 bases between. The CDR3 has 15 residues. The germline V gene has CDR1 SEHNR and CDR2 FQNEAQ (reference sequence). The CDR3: CASSFWAGHDYGYTF. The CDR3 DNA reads TGTGCCAGCAGCTTTTGGGCTGGACACGATTATGGCTACACCTTC.